These 18 T cell receptor beta chains were all obtained from the same sample, sequenced in a study of T cells after yellow fever vaccination. TCRdb redid the calling of the 5' RACE reads with MiXCR, one entry per CDR3 protein. The sample carries 400,000 to 650,000 distinct CDR3 sequences, just over 20% recorded once. The sequencing here drew on PBMCs, taken 21 days after the first yellow fever vaccination. These receptors were collected from a man between 18 and 29 years old who received the YFV17D yellow fever vaccine.

In its sample, this clonotype was seen many times. The chain couples TRBV7-2 to TRBJ2-2; 8 nucleotides match TRBD2. This CDR3 comprises 14 residues. Germline loops: CDR1 SGHTA, CDR2 FQGNSA. V was pared by 3 bases and J by 5 bases, with 2 bases of the junction left unmatched. The DNA for the CDR3 is TGTGCCAGCAGCTTTAGCGGGGCGACCGGGGAGCTGTTTTTT. This encodes CASSFSGATGELFF. Variable domain in full (rest from reference TRBV7-2 and TRBJ2-2): GAGVSQSPSNKVTEKGKDVELRCDPISGHTALYWYRQSLGQGLEFLIYFQGNSAPDKSGLPSDRFSAERTGGSVSTLTIQRTQQEDSAVYLCASSFSGATGELFFGEGSRLTVL.

The chain employs TRBV11-2 and TRBJ2-5; D might be TRBD2 (5 bases). The CDR3 consists of 11 residues. Germline CDR1 and CDR2: SGHAT and FQNNGV. V dropped 4 bases and J dropped 7 bases, with 7 bases sitting between them. CDR3 DNA: TGTGCCAGCAGCTCACGGGGGACCCAGTACTTC. Translating it yields CASSSRGTQYF.

Here the CDR3 reads CASTRRERYGYTF. The CDR3 DNA follows: TGTGCCAGCACAAGGAGGGAGCGCTATGGCTACACCTTC. The chain employs TRBV3-1 and TRBJ1-2; no firm D call. The length of the CDR3 is 13 residues. Germline V gene sequence: CDR1 LGHDT, CDR2 YNNKEL (reference sequence). V was pared by 7 bases and J by 4 bases, with 13 bases between.

This clonotype has just a few counts. The CDR3 DNA reads TGTGCCAGTAGAAGTGGCGAGACCCAGTACTTC. Encoded protein: CASRSGETQYF. The chain has TRBV19 and TRBJ2-5; D not certain. With 6 bases removed from V and 5 bases from J, the gap between germline ends came to 7 bases. Germline lookup yields CDR1 LNHDA and CDR2 SQIVND (reference sequence). The CDR3 loop spans 11 amino acids.

This clonotype was counted between two and nine times. The chain has TRBV20-1 and TRBJ2-7; 7 bases are shared with TRBD1. The junction had 7 bases not matched to a gene; V was cut back by 0 bases and J by 2 bases. The CDR3 contains 15 residues. CDR1 and CDR2 (germline): DFQATT, SNEGSKA (reference sequence). The CDR3, as DNA: TGCAGTGCTAGAGAAGGAACAGGGGCTACCTACGAGCAGTACTTC. Protein: CSAREGTGATYEQYF.

J is TRBJ1-1 and V is TRBV7-9; possibly TRBD1 for D (5 bases). V lost 3 bases and J 7 bases, leaving 18 bases between the germline ends. Germline V CDR1 and CDR2: SEHNR, FQNEAQ (reference sequence). The CDR3 runs 15 residues. CDR3 coding DNA: TGTGCCAGCAGCTTTTCCAGATGGGGGTCAGGTGAAGCTTTCTTT. Amino acids: CASSFSRWGSGEAFF.

The genes are TRBV18 and TRBJ1-6, with 7 bases lining up with TRBD1. The germline CDR1 and CDR2 sequences are KGHSH and LQKENI. The CDR3 runs to 14 residues. After removal of 3 bases from V and 7 bases from J, the junction contained 3 bases not matched to a gene. The CDR3 sequence is CASSPARGNSPLHF. The CDR3 DNA reads as TGTGCCAGCTCACCGGCCAGGGGGAATTCACCCCTCCACTTT.

This clonotype turned up a few times. CDR3 in DNA: TGCAGCGTGGCCCCTGGCTACACCTTC. This translates into CSVAPGYTF. The rearrangement joins TRBV29-1 to TRBJ1-2; D gene uncertain. This CDR3 is 9 amino acids long. Trimming stripped 6 bases from V and 7 bases from J, with 6 bases between. Germline loops: CDR1 SQVTM, CDR2 ANQGSEA. Supplemented by reference TRBV29-1 and TRBJ1-2, the full variable domain reads SAVISQKPSRDICQRGTSLTIQCQVDSQVTMMFWYRQQPGQSLTLIATANQGSEATYESGFVIDKFPISRPNLTFSTLTVSNMSPEDSSIYLCSVAPGYTFGSGTRLTVV.

This clonotype turned up a few times. The chain joins TRBV20-1 to TRBJ1-6; D perhaps matches TRBD1 (5 bases). Germline V gene sequence: CDR1 DFQATT, CDR2 SNEGSKA (reference sequence). Trimming took 3 bases from V and 5 from J, leaving 5 bases between them. This CDR3 is 12 amino acids long. DNA for the CDR3: TGCAGTGCTAGGGGGGATAATTCACCCCTCCACTTT. The encoded protein is CSARGDNSPLHF.

The CDR3 DNA reads TGCAGTGCTAGTGAAGGGGCCTACGAGCAGTACGTC. This encodes CSASEGAYEQYV. The V call is TRBV20-1, the J call TRBJ2-7; weak D call: TRBD1 (5 bases). The CDR3 spans 12 residues. Per germline, CDR1 DFQATT and CDR2 SNEGSKA (reference sequence). Deletions cut 3 bases from V and 2 bases from J, with 8 bases between.

The chain couples TRBV20-1 to TRBJ2-3, with 9 positions matching TRBD1. With V trimmed by 2 bases and J by 1 base, 10 bases remained unmatched. CDR3 length: 17 residues. Germline loops: CDR1 DFQATT, CDR2 SNEGSKA (reference sequence). CDR3 protein: CSARFMHRGQGTDTQYF. CDR3 sequence (DNA): TGCAGTGCTAGATTTATGCACAGGGGGCAGGGCACAGATACGCAGTATTTT.

The J gene is TRBJ1-3, the V gene TRBV14, with TRBD1 as a possible D gene (6 bases). Trimming pared 10 bases from V and 0 bases from J, leaving 10 bases between. This CDR3 is 13 amino acids long. Germline CDR1 is SGHDN and CDR2 is FVKESK. CDR3 protein: CATGQYSGNTIYF. The CDR3 DNA reads as TGTGCCACCGGACAGTACTCTGGAAACACCATATATTTT.

In its sample, this clonotype was seen a few times. The rearrangement uses TRBV7-9 and TRBJ1-1, with D uncertain. Per the germline V gene, CDR1 is SEHNR and CDR2 is FQNEAQ (reference sequence). Trimming stripped 8 bases from V and 8 bases from J, with 12 bases between. The CDR3 loop spans 11 amino acids. This CDR3 is CASEGTLEAFF. CDR3 DNA sequence: TGTGCCAGCGAAGGCACGCTCGAAGCTTTCTTT.

The rearrangement links TRBV18 to TRBJ1-2; 8 nucleotides align to TRBD1. Germline V gives CDR1 KGHSH, CDR2 LQKENI. The CDR3 runs 14 residues. J gave up 4 bases and V 2 bases, and 3 bases lay outside the gene matches. For the CDR3, the DNA is TGTGCCAGCTCACCATCGACAGGGGCCTATGGCTACACCTTC. Its protein product is CASSPSTGAYGYTF.

V and J are TRBV14 and TRBJ2-3, with 11 bases lining up with TRBD2. This CDR3 has 16 amino acids. Germline values: CDR1 SGHDN, CDR2 FVKESK. The J segment lost 6 bases and the V segment lost 0 bases, leaving 5 bases of the junction unmatched. The CDR3 nucleotides read TGTGCCAGCAGCCAAGATCTAGCGGGGGGATATGATACGCAGTATTTT. Its translation: CASSQDLAGGYDTQYF.

The chain has TRBV4-3 and TRBJ1-1; no clear D. This CDR3 has 14 residues. V lost 0 bases, J lost 4 bases, and 9 bases lay in between. From germline, CDR1 is LGHNA and CDR2 YSLEER. CDR3 residues: CASSQDVTSTEAFF. CDR3 DNA sequence: TGCGCCAGCAGCCAAGATGTAACCAGCACTGAAGCTTTCTTT.

The CDR3 DNA follows: TGTGCCAGCACGAGTACAGGCAATCAGCCCCAGCATTTT. Protein: CASTSTGNQPQHF. J is TRBJ1-5 and V is TRBV6-5; D is undetermined. Trimming shortened V by 7 bases and J by 2 bases, and 9 bases separated the two germline ends. CDR1 and CDR2 (germline): MNHEY, SVGAGI. There are 13 residues in the CDR3.

This clonotype was seen once. The V call is TRBV6-2 or TRBV6-3, the J call TRBJ2-3; D might be TRBD2 (5 bases). V lost 4 bases and J lost 1, with 18 bases in between. CDR1 and CDR2 (germline): MNHEY, SVGEGT. The CDR3 runs to 17 residues. The CDR3 reads CASSSPRLRLGTDTQYF. CDR3 bases: TGTGCCAGCAGTTCGCCCCGACTAAGACTTGGCACAGATACGCAGTATTTT.